The clone carrying this T cell receptor beta chain was seen a few times. The entry originates in a study of T-cell memory formation after mild COVID-19. In the study overall: Across donors, TCR clusters were largely donor specific.

The CDR3 contains 12 residues. The trim removed 4 bases at V and 8 bases at J, leaving 5 bases unmatched. The germline CDR1 and CDR2 sequences are SGHNT and YYREEE (reference sequence). MiXCR was run by TCRdb on the 5' RACE reads, yielding one entry per CDR3 protein. The table includes 300,000 to 400,000 distinct CDR3 sequences, around 15% detected once. The chain is built from TRBV5-4 and TRBJ1-2; 7 positions match TRBD1. This receptor was identified in a man aged 18 to 30 who had mild COVID-19 (a few samples of this study predate the infection). Cell type and time point are not known. The source material was PBMCs or a T cell subset sorted from them (not recorded which). The CDR3 is CASSADRAGYTF. The CDR3 coding sequence is TGTGCCAGCAGCGCCGACAGGGCGGGCTACACCTTC.